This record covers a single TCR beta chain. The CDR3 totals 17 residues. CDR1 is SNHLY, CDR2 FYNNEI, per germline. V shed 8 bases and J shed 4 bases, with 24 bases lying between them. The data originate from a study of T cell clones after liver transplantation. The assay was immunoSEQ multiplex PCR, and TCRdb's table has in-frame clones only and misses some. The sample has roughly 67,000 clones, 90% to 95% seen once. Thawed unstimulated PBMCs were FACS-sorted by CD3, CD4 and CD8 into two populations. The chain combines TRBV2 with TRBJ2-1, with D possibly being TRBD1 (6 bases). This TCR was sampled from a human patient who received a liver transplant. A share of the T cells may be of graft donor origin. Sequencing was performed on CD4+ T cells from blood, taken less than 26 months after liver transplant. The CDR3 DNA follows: TGTGCCAGCCGAGTCGTGGGGGCGGGCCTGGGTTACAATGAGCAGTTCTTC. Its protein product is CASRVVGAGLGYNEQFF.